The rows below give T cell receptor beta chains drawn from one sample of a study of PD-1 blockade in classical Hodgkin lymphoma. Generated by immunoSEQ multiplex PCR, the TCRdb table keeps only in-frame clones and is missing some. This sample carries more than 140,000 clones, about 78% of them seen once, and the ten largest clones take over 7.5%. The specimen comprised peripheral blood mononuclear cells (PBMCs), sampled before the second cycle of nivolumab. All receptors come from a human donor with classical Hodgkin lymphoma. Each CDR3 is given with its conserved first and last residue. D genes are given only for firm matches. Size tells how often a clone was seen (once, few, many) or the class of an expanded clone, and some rows leave it out.

CDR3nt,CDR3aa,j_gene,v_gene,d_gene,abundance
TGTGCCAGTAGTATCAGAGGGACTAGCGGGACCACAGATACGCAGTATTTT,CASSIRGTSGTTDTQYF,TRBJ2-3,TRBV19,TRBD2,.
TGTGCCAGCAGCTTATCCCCCACGGATACGCAGTATTTT,CASSLSPTDTQYF,TRBJ2-3,TRBV7-2,.,.
TGTGCCAGCACTTCTTCCACTGAAGCTTTCTTT,CASTSSTEAFF,TRBJ1-1,TRBV28,.,.
TGTGCCAGCAGCCCCACAGGGAACTATGGCTACACCTTC,CASSPTGNYGYTF,TRBJ1-2,TRBV11-1,.,once
TGTGCCAGCAGGACACCTCAGGATTCCGGCTACACCTTC,CASRTPQDSGYTF,TRBJ1-2,TRBV28,.,once
TGCGCCAGCAGCTCGGACAGCCTCAATCAGCCCCAGCATTTT,CASSSDSLNQPQHF,TRBJ1-5,TRBV5-1,.,.
TGCAGCGCGACAGAAGCCCAAGAGACCCAGTACTTC,CSATEAQETQYF,TRBJ2-5,TRBV29-1,.,.
TGTGCCAGCAGAATAAACACTGAAGCTTTCTTT,CASRINTEAFF,TRBJ1-1,TRBV6-5,.,few
TGCGCCAGCAGCCAAGAGCTAGCGGGAGGGCCTGGGGCCAACGTCCTGACTTTC,CASSQELAGGPGANVLTF,TRBJ2-6,TRBV4-1,TRBD2,.
TGTGCTAGCAGCTTGGACAGGAACACTGAAGCTTTCTTT,CASSLDRNTEAFF,TRBJ1-1,TRBV7-7,.,.
TGTGCCAGCACCAGGGCGCTTTATAGCAATCAGCCCCAGCATTTT,CASTRALYSNQPQHF,TRBJ1-5,TRBV6-6,.,.
TGTGCCAGCAGAAGCTTTCTGACAGGGTTGACCTACGAGCAGTACTTC,CASRSFLTGLTYEQYF,TRBJ2-7,TRBV2,TRBD1,.
TGTGCCAGCAGCCCCTCCCTCCCGGGCACAGGGAGGGAGACCCAGTACTTC,CASSPSLPGTGRETQYF,TRBJ2-5,TRBV7-3,.,.
TGTGCCAGCTCACCATGGGGCACAGATACGCAGTATTTT,CASSPWGTDTQYF,TRBJ2-3,TRBV18,.,.
TGCGCCAGCAGCTTGGGGGTACAGGGTATGGGAGAGACCCAGTACTTC,CASSLGVQGMGETQYF,TRBJ2-5,TRBV5-1,.,.
TGCGCCAGCAGCTTGGAGGCGGGTGGATACGAGCAGTACTTC,CASSLEAGGYEQYF,TRBJ2-7,TRBV5-1,.,.
TGTGCCAGCAGTTACTCGAAGTATGGGACAGGGAATGGCTACACCTTC,CASSYSKYGTGNGYTF,TRBJ1-2,TRBV6-5,TRBD1,.
TGTGCCAGTAGTGTGGTGTGGAACAGCAATCAGCCCCAGCATTTT,CASSVVWNSNQPQHF,TRBJ1-5,TRBV19,.,once
TGTGCCAGCAGTTACTCCCAGCCCGAAGGTTATCAGCCCCAGCATTTT,CASSYSQPEGYQPQHF,TRBJ1-5,TRBV6-6,.,.